This is a list of T cell receptor beta chains from one sample in a study of cytomegalovirus exposure and HLA in healthy donors. The table came from immunoSEQ multiplex PCR; TCRdb's copy has only in-frame clones and leaves some out. The table has a few hundred thousand clones, approximately 85% seen once. Sequences were obtained from PBMCs. The receptor set was obtained from a woman between 35 and 50 years old in good health and CMV-seropositive. The CDR3 runs from the conserved cysteine through the conserved F or W. D genes are given only for firm matches. Rows may omit the clone size; those that give it use once, few, many or a size class.

j_gene: TRBJ1-6; abundance: -; d_gene: TRBD1; v_gene: TRBV27; CDR3nt: TGTGCCAGCAGTTTTGGACAGGGCACGGGGAATTCACCCCTCCACTTT; CDR3aa: CASSFGQGTGNSPLHF
j_gene: TRBJ1-4; abundance: -; d_gene: -; v_gene: TRBV18; CDR3nt: TGTGCCAGCTCACCGTCTTTAACAGGGCGTGGATCCGGAAAACTGTTTTTT; CDR3aa: CASSPSLTGRGSGKLFF
j_gene: TRBJ2-7; abundance: -; d_gene: -; v_gene: TRBV6-6; CDR3nt: TGTGCCAGCAGTTACTCCGCGGTATACGAGCAGTACTTC; CDR3aa: CASSYSAVYEQYF
j_gene: TRBJ1-1; abundance: -; d_gene: -; v_gene: TRBV30; CDR3nt: TGTGCCTCCCCACAGGGCAGGGATTCCACTGAAGCTTTCTTT; CDR3aa: CASPQGRDSTEAFF
j_gene: TRBJ1-1; abundance: few; d_gene: -; v_gene: TRBV19; CDR3nt: TGTGCCAGTAGTCAGACAGTGAACACTGAAGCTTTCTTT; CDR3aa: CASSQTVNTEAFF
j_gene: TRBJ2-3; abundance: -; d_gene: -; v_gene: TRBV10-3; CDR3nt: TGTGCCATCAGTGAAAGGACTCGACCCTTGGGAGATACGCAGTATTTT; CDR3aa: CAISERTRPLGDTQYF
j_gene: TRBJ2-2; abundance: -; d_gene: TRBD2; v_gene: TRBV2; CDR3nt: TGTGCCAGCAGTATAGCGGGAGGGCCCACCGGGGAGCTGTTTTTT; CDR3aa: CASSIAGGPTGELFF
j_gene: TRBJ1-1; abundance: -; d_gene: -; v_gene: TRBV7-3; CDR3nt: TGTGCCAGCAGCTTACCCAAACGGTCGGGTAGAACTGAAGCTTTCTTT; CDR3aa: CASSLPKRSGRTEAFF
j_gene: TRBJ2-7; abundance: -; d_gene: -; v_gene: TRBV23-1; CDR3nt: TGCGCCAGCAGTCAATCCACCCGCGCGGCTTTAAGGCAGTACTTC; CDR3aa: CASSQSTRAALRQYF
j_gene: TRBJ1-1; abundance: -; d_gene: -; v_gene: TRBV28; CDR3nt: TGTGCCAGCAGTTCAACCTACAGGGTCCTAACTGAAGCTTTCTTT; CDR3aa: CASSSTYRVLTEAFF
j_gene: TRBJ1-1; abundance: -; d_gene: -; v_gene: TRBV29-1; CDR3nt: TGCAGCGTTGCCCAGGGGAGCACTGAAGCTTTCTTT; CDR3aa: CSVAQGSTEAFF
j_gene: TRBJ2-1; abundance: -; d_gene: -; v_gene: TRBV6-6; CDR3nt: TGTGCCAGCAGTTACTCGACTGGGAATGAGCAGTTCTTC; CDR3aa: CASSYSTGNEQFF
j_gene: TRBJ1-4; abundance: -; d_gene: TRBD1; v_gene: TRBV19; CDR3nt: TGTGCCAGTAGTCCGGACAGGGGAAATGAAAAACTGTTTTTT; CDR3aa: CASSPDRGNEKLFF
j_gene: TRBJ2-5; abundance: -; d_gene: TRBD1; v_gene: TRBV7-2; CDR3nt: TGTGCCAGCAGCTTAGGTGGACAGGGTTGGGGAGAGACCCAGTACTTC; CDR3aa: CASSLGGQGWGETQYF
j_gene: TRBJ1-5; abundance: -; d_gene: -; v_gene: TRBV28; CDR3nt: TGTGCCAGCAGTGCACGAATCACATATAGCAATCAGCCCCAGCATTTT; CDR3aa: CASSARITYSNQPQHF
j_gene: TRBJ2-7; abundance: -; d_gene: -; v_gene: TRBV10-3; CDR3nt: TGTGCCATCAGTGAGCCCACAGGGTCTAGCCCCTACGAGCAGTACTTC; CDR3aa: CAISEPTGSSPYEQYF
j_gene: TRBJ1-2; abundance: -; d_gene: TRBD1; v_gene: TRBV5-1; CDR3nt: TGCGCCATCGGCTTGGACAGGGACTATGGCTACACCTTC; CDR3aa: CAIGLDRDYGYTF
j_gene: TRBJ1-1; abundance: -; d_gene: -; v_gene: TRBV10-3; CDR3nt: TGTGCCATCAGTGAAGACGGAGGAGCTTTCTTT; CDR3aa: CAISEDGGAFF
j_gene: TRBJ2-1; abundance: -; d_gene: -; v_gene: TRBV7-2; CDR3nt: TGTGCCAGCAGCTTAGGGGCCTCAAGCTCCTACAATGAGCAGTTCTTC; CDR3aa: CASSLGASSSYNEQFF
j_gene: TRBJ2-7; abundance: -; d_gene: TRBD1; v_gene: TRBV2; CDR3nt: TGTGCCAGCAGTGAGGACAGGGGGCCCTCCTACGAGCAGTACTTC; CDR3aa: CASSEDRGPSYEQYF
j_gene: TRBJ1-5; abundance: -; d_gene: -; v_gene: TRBV28; CDR3nt: TGTGCCACAAGGAGGGCCAGCAGCACCCCTTTGGGACAGCCCCAGCATTTT; CDR3aa: CATRRASSTPLGQPQHF
j_gene: TRBJ1-3; abundance: -; d_gene: TRBD1; v_gene: TRBV15; CDR3nt: TGTGCCACCAGCAGAGGAGTTCAGGGGGCTCCCTCTGGAAACACCATATATTTT; CDR3aa: CATSRGVQGAPSGNTIYF
j_gene: TRBJ2-1; abundance: -; d_gene: -; v_gene: TRBV2; CDR3nt: TGTGCCAGCAGGTGGGCGAATGAGCAGTTCTTC; CDR3aa: CASRWANEQFF
j_gene: TRBJ2-7; abundance: many; d_gene: TRBD2; v_gene: TRBV29-1; CDR3nt: TGCAGCGTGGTAGCGGGAGGATCGGCCTACGAGCAGTACTTC; CDR3aa: CSVVAGGSAYEQYF
j_gene: TRBJ2-3; abundance: -; d_gene: TRBD1; v_gene: TRBV10-3; CDR3nt: TGTGCCACCCAGACAGGGGGAGGCACAGATACGCAGTATTTT; CDR3aa: CATQTGGGTDTQYF
j_gene: TRBJ2-3; abundance: once; d_gene: -; v_gene: TRBV27; CDR3nt: TGTGCCAGCAGTCCCTTGGCGGGAACGGGCACAGATACGCAGTATTTT; CDR3aa: CASSPLAGTGTDTQYF
j_gene: TRBJ2-2; abundance: once; d_gene: -; v_gene: TRBV7-2; CDR3nt: TGTGCCAGCAGCTTAGACTACCCTGCCGGGGAGCTGTTTTTT; CDR3aa: CASSLDYPAGELFF
j_gene: TRBJ2-1; abundance: -; d_gene: TRBD2; v_gene: TRBV5-5; CDR3nt: TGTGCCAGCAGCTTGGATAGCGGGGGCTACAATGAGCAGTTCTTC; CDR3aa: CASSLDSGGYNEQFF
j_gene: TRBJ2-5; abundance: few; d_gene: TRBD1; v_gene: TRBV6-5; CDR3nt: TGTGCCAGCAGCCGTCCGACAGGGCGCCAAGAGACCCAGTACTTC; CDR3aa: CASSRPTGRQETQYF
j_gene: TRBJ2-3; abundance: -; d_gene: -; v_gene: TRBV30; CDR3nt: TGTGCCTGGAGTGTAAGGGGTCCAGGAGATACGCAGTATTTT; CDR3aa: CAWSVRGPGDTQYF
j_gene: TRBJ1-2; abundance: -; d_gene: -; v_gene: TRBV4-3; CDR3nt: TGCGCCAGCAGCCAAGATAGGGAGGGGGACGGCTACACCTTC; CDR3aa: CASSQDREGDGYTF
j_gene: TRBJ2-3; abundance: -; d_gene: -; v_gene: TRBV19; CDR3nt: TGTGCCAGTACCCTGAGTAGCGTAAGCAGCACAGATACGCAGTATTTT; CDR3aa: CASTLSSVSSTDTQYF
j_gene: TRBJ2-7; abundance: once; d_gene: -; v_gene: TRBV18; CDR3nt: TGTGCCAGCTCCCCCGGGATCATAAACGAGCAGTACTTC; CDR3aa: CASSPGIINEQYF
j_gene: TRBJ2-5; abundance: -; d_gene: -; v_gene: TRBV27; CDR3nt: TGTGCCAGCAGTTTATGGTCAGGGGTAGAGACCCAGTACTTC; CDR3aa: CASSLWSGVETQYF
j_gene: TRBJ1-4; abundance: few; d_gene: TRBD1; v_gene: TRBV18; CDR3nt: TGTGCCAGCTCACCACTTATGCCGGGACAGGGTAATGAAAAACTGTTTTTT; CDR3aa: CASSPLMPGQGNEKLFF
j_gene: TRBJ2-1; abundance: -; d_gene: -; v_gene: TRBV6-6; CDR3nt: TGTGCCAGCAGTTCTTCCTATCCCTCCAATGAGCAGTTCTTC; CDR3aa: CASSSSYPSNEQFF
j_gene: TRBJ2-5; abundance: -; d_gene: -; v_gene: TRBV29-1; CDR3nt: TGCAGCGTTGAAGCGGCTAGCACCCAAGAGACCCAGTACTTC; CDR3aa: CSVEAASTQETQYF
j_gene: TRBJ2-7; abundance: -; d_gene: -; v_gene: TRBV15; CDR3nt: TGTGCCACCAGCAGAGATAGGGCAGGGGTCTACGAGCAGTACTTC; CDR3aa: CATSRDRAGVYEQYF
j_gene: TRBJ2-5; abundance: -; d_gene: -; v_gene: TRBV5-6; CDR3nt: TGTGCCAGCAGCTTATACCACCCTAGGGAGACCCAGTACTTC; CDR3aa: CASSLYHPRETQYF
j_gene: TRBJ1-5; abundance: few; d_gene: TRBD1; v_gene: TRBV28; CDR3nt: TGTGCCAGCACCTCTTTTGTTGACAGGGAACATGGCAATCAGCCCCAGCATTTT; CDR3aa: CASTSFVDREHGNQPQHF
j_gene: TRBJ1-2; abundance: -; d_gene: -; v_gene: TRBV14; CDR3nt: TGTGCCAGCAGCCCCCTCGAAGAGAACTATGGCTACACCTTC; CDR3aa: CASSPLEENYGYTF
j_gene: TRBJ1-5; abundance: -; d_gene: -; v_gene: TRBV27; CDR3nt: TGTGCCAGCAGTTTAAAAGCGGGCCCTAGCAATCAGCCCCAGCATTTT; CDR3aa: CASSLKAGPSNQPQHF
j_gene: TRBJ1-1; abundance: -; d_gene: TRBD1; v_gene: TRBV18; CDR3nt: TGTGCCAGCTCACAGGTACGGGACAGGGTGAACACTGAAGCTTTCTTT; CDR3aa: CASSQVRDRVNTEAFF
j_gene: TRBJ2-1; abundance: -; d_gene: -; v_gene: TRBV11-2; CDR3nt: TGTGCCAGCAGCCCAGGGGAGACCTACAATGAGCAGTTCTTC; CDR3aa: CASSPGETYNEQFF
j_gene: TRBJ2-5; abundance: -; d_gene: -; v_gene: TRBV7-9; CDR3nt: TGTGCCAGCAGCTTAGGGGGAGGCCAAGAGACCCAGTACTTC; CDR3aa: CASSLGGGQETQYF